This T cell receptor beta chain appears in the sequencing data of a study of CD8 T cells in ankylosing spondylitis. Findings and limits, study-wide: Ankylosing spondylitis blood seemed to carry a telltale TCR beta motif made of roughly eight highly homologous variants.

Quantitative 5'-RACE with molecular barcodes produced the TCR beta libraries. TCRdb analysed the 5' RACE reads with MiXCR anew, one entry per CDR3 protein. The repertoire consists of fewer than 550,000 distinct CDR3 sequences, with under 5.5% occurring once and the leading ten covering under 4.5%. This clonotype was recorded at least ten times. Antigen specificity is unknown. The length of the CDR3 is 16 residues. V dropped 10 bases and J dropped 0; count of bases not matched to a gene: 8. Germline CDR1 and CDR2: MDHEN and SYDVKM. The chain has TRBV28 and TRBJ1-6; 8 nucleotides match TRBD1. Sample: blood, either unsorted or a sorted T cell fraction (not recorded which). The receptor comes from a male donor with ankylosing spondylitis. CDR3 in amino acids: CATGTGRSSYNSPLHF. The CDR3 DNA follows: TGTGCCACCGGGACAGGCCGGAGCTCCTATAATTCACCCCTCCACTTT.